This is a list of T cell receptor beta chains from one sample in a study of CD8 T cells in Susac syndrome. TCRdb itself ran the immunoSEQ multiplex PCR reads through MiXCR, one entry per CDR3 protein. Among 250,000 to 350,000 distinct CDR3 sequences listed, 92% were seen once. Sequencing was performed on CD4+ T cells from PBMCs. These receptors were collected from a human donor with multiple sclerosis. Both conserved end residues are part of each CDR3. D genes are given only for firm matches. The size of a clone is reported for some rows only, either as once, few or many, or as a class for expanded clones.

j_call	clone_size	v_call	d_call	cdr3_nt	cdr3_aa
TRBJ1-2	.	TRBV9	.	TGTGCCAGCAGCAAGCTGGGGGGCTCTAACTATGGCTACACCTTC	CASSKLGGSNYGYTF
TRBJ2-3	.	TRBV12-3/TRBV12-4	TRBD2	TGTGCCAGCAGTTTCCCGGGAGGGCCGGGAGATACGCAGTATTTT	CASSFPGGPGDTQYF
TRBJ2-7	.	TRBV7-3	TRBD1	TGTGCCAGCAGTTTCGGACAGGGCGACTTGTACTTC	CASSFGQGDLYF
TRBJ1-2	.	TRBV2	.	TGTGCCAGCAGCGCCGAGGGAGGGGCCAACTATGGCTACACCTTC	CASSAEGGANYGYTF
TRBJ1-5	.	TRBV5-1	TRBD1	TGCGCCAGCAGCTTGCCGGGGACAGGGAAGATCGCCTATAGCAATCAGCCCCAGCATTTT	CASSLPGTGKIAYSNQPQHF
TRBJ1-2	.	TRBV2	.	TGTGCCAGCAGCGTTAGTCGGACGGCGTCCTACACCTTC	CASSVSRTASYTF
TRBJ1-3	.	TRBV14	.	TGTGCCAGCAGCCACCGATCCCTTATCTCTGGAAACACCATATATTTT	CASSHRSLISGNTIYF
TRBJ1-1	.	TRBV21-1	.	TGTGCCAGCAGCTTTCGCTCGGGACACTTGAACACTGAAGCTTTCTTT	CASSFRSGHLNTEAFF
TRBJ1-1	.	TRBV12-3/TRBV12-4	.	TGTGCCAGCAGTTTAGCGTTAGGGGGTGAAGCTTTCTTT	CASSLALGGEAFF
TRBJ1-2	.	TRBV28	.	TGTGCCAGCAGTCGGGTCCCGAGGGACTATGGCTACACCTTC	CASSRVPRDYGYTF
TRBJ2-1	.	TRBV29-1	.	TGCAGCGTTTCAACGCTGGGGATAGGGAGTGAGCAGTTCTTC	CSVSTLGIGSEQFF
TRBJ2-5	few	TRBV6-5	.	TGTGCCAGCAGTTACAACAGGGATCGGAAGACCCAGTACTTC	CASSYNRDRKTQYF
TRBJ2-7	.	TRBV12-3/TRBV12-4	.	TGTGCCAGCAGTTTATGGGGCAGGGAAGGGGCCAACGAGCAGTACTTC	CASSLWGREGANEQYF
TRBJ2-2	.	TRBV20-1	TRBD2	TGCAGTGCTAGAGTAGCGGGAGCCACCACCGGGGAGCTGTTTTTT	CSARVAGATTGELFF
TRBJ2-7	.	TRBV11-2	.	TGTGCCAGCAGCTTCGCCAGGGTAGCCGAGCAGTACTTC	CASSFARVAEQYF
TRBJ1-2	.	TRBV4-3	.	TGCGCCAGCAGCCAGTTGACCCAAAACTATGGCTACACCTTC	CASSQLTQNYGYTF
TRBJ2-7	.	TRBV4-3	.	TGCGCCAGCAGCCAAGACGAGCGCTCGAGCTCCTACGAGCAGTACTTC	CASSQDERSSSYEQYF
TRBJ2-1	.	TRBV11-2	TRBD1	TGTGCCAGCAGCTTACAGGGACAGGGGCCCTATGAGCAGTTCTTC	CASSLQGQGPYEQFF
TRBJ2-1	.	TRBV30	.	TGTGCCTGGAGTACATCAAGCTCCTACAATGAGCAGTTCTTC	CAWSTSSSYNEQFF
TRBJ1-2	.	TRBV29-1	.	TGCAGCGTTGAAGTGAGCTTGGGGGCGGGAGGCTACACCTTC	CSVEVSLGAGGYTF
TRBJ2-2	.	TRBV29-1	TRBD2	TGCAGCGTTGCGACTAGCGGGGTTACCGGGGAGCTGTTTTTT	CSVATSGVTGELFF
TRBJ1-2	.	TRBV5-1	.	TGCGCCAGCAGCTCGGGGACACCTGTTGGCTATGGCTACACCTTC	CASSSGTPVGYGYTF
TRBJ1-1	once	TRBV12-3/TRBV12-4	.	TGTGCCAGCAGTTTTGGAACGGCGAATGAAGCTTTCTTT	CASSFGTANEAFF
TRBJ1-1	.	TRBV20-1	.	TGCAGTGCTAGGCAGATCGGGCGCACTGAAGCTTTCTTT	CSARQIGRTEAFF
TRBJ2-3	.	TRBV19	TRBD2	TGTGCCAGTGTTGGACTAGCGGGTGGCACAGATACGCAGTATTTT	CASVGLAGGTDTQYF
TRBJ2-5	once	TRBV18	.	TGTGCCAGCTCACCAGCCGAAGAGACCCAGTACTTC	CASSPAEETQYF
TRBJ2-5	.	TRBV19	.	TGTGCCAGTAGTATTATGGCAGGGGTCGTAGAGACCCAGTACTTC	CASSIMAGVVETQYF
TRBJ2-1	.	TRBV18	.	TGTGCCAGCTCACCGCTAGGACTAGAGCAGTTCTTC	CASSPLGLEQFF
TRBJ2-1	few	TRBV12-3/TRBV12-4	.	TGTGCCAGCAGTTTACCCGGCGGTGAGCAGTTCTTC	CASSLPGGEQFF
TRBJ1-2	.	TRBV5-4	.	TGTGCCAGCAGCAAGGGGGATATGGATGGCTACACCTTC	CASSKGDMDGYTF
TRBJ2-5	.	TRBV29-1	.	TGCAGCGTTGAAATAGTCGGGACTTCTCAAGAGACCCAGTACTTC	CSVEIVGTSQETQYF
TRBJ2-5	.	TRBV10-3	TRBD2	TGTGCCATCAGTGAGTTAGCGGGGACCCAAGAGACCCAGTACTTC	CAISELAGTQETQYF
TRBJ2-7	.	TRBV2	.	TGTGCCAGCAGTCTTCTTGGCCAGGGCGAGCAGTACTTC	CASSLLGQGEQYF
TRBJ2-1	.	TRBV5-1	TRBD2	TGCGCCAGCAGCCGACTAGCTGGGCACAATGAGCAGTTCTTC	CASSRLAGHNEQFF
TRBJ2-3	.	TRBV12-3/TRBV12-4	.	TGTGCCAGCAGGCTAGCCCGTCGGGGTTTGGATACGCAGTATTTT	CASRLARRGLDTQYF
TRBJ2-3	once	TRBV20-1	TRBD2	TGCAGTGCTAGCCCCCGCGGGAGGGGGGGGACAGATACGCAGTATTTT	CSASPRGRGGTDTQYF
TRBJ2-7	.	TRBV4-3	TRBD2	TGCGCCAGCAGCGGCGGGACTACGCCCTACGAGCAGTACTTC	CASSGGTTPYEQYF
TRBJ2-5	.	TRBV19	.	TGTGCCAGTAGTATCTGGGGTGGGACCCAGTACTTC	CASSIWGGTQYF
TRBJ1-4	.	TRBV5-1	.	TGCGCCAGCAGCCCATCGCCAGGGAGGGGTGAAAAACTGTTTTTT	CASSPSPGRGEKLFF
TRBJ1-1	.	TRBV5-6	.	TGTGCCAGCAGCGGCGGGGGGGGCTACAGAGAAGCTTTCTTT	CASSGGGGYREAFF
TRBJ2-7	.	TRBV7-9	TRBD2	TGTGCCAGCAGCTTCCCGGGGGGGAGGTACGAGCAGTACTTC	CASSFPGGRYEQYF
TRBJ1-1	.	TRBV27	TRBD1	TGTGCCAGCGTGACCGGGACAGGGGGTTTACGAGGGAAGGCTTTCTTT	CASVTGTGGLRGKAFF
TRBJ2-2	.	TRBV6-2/TRBV6-3	TRBD2	TGTGCCAGCAGAAACGGGACTAGCGGGGGGGCCACGAGGACCGGGGAGCTGTTTTTT	CASRNGTSGGATRTGELFF
TRBJ2-7	once	TRBV2	TRBD1	TGTGCCAGCAACTACAGGGGGCGCGAAGGCGAGCAGTACTTC	CASNYRGREGEQYF
TRBJ2-3	.	TRBV2	TRBD1	TGTGCCAGCATCGAGACAGGGGGTTACACAGATACGCAGTATTTT	CASIETGGYTDTQYF
TRBJ2-7	.	TRBV20-1	.	TGCAGTGCGTCCAAGGTAGCCCTTACCCACGAGCAGTACTTC	CSASKVALTHEQYF